This is a list of T cell receptor beta chains from one sample in a study of CD8+ T cells in alopecia areata. Libraries were prepared by immunoSEQ multiplex PCR; TCRdb keeps only in-frame clonotypes and omits some of them. The data contain about 190,000 clones, around 60% of them singletons. The source material was CD4+ T cells sorted from blood, sampled at week 4, from a patient treated with tofacitinib. The receptors were sampled from a human donor with alopecia areata. CDR3s include the opening cysteine and the closing phenylalanine or tryptophan. D genes are given only for firm matches. Clone size is given for some rows only: seen once, a few or many times, or a class if the clone is expanded.

-	TRBV27	TRBD2	TRBJ2-7	TGTGCCAGCAGTCCAAGCGGGGGCCCCTACGAGCAGTACTTC	CASSPSGGPYEQYF
-	TRBV2	TRBD1	TRBJ2-5	TGTGCCAGCAGTTTACCGGGACAGGGAGGAGAGACCCAGTACTTC	CASSLPGQGGETQYF
-	TRBV29-1	TRBD2	TRBJ2-1	TGCAGCGTCGATAGCGGGGGGTTATACAATGAGCAGTTCTTC	CSVDSGGLYNEQFF
few	TRBV5-6	-	TRBJ2-5	TGTGCCAGCAGAGCAAGCGGAGCGGGAGAGACCCAGTACTTC	CASRASGAGETQYF
-	TRBV29-1	TRBD1	TRBJ2-3	TGCAGCGTGGGGGACAGGGTGGAAGATACGCAGTATTTT	CSVGDRVEDTQYF
-	TRBV6-5	TRBD1	TRBJ1-2	TGTGCCAGCAGGACGACAGGGGGTGGCTATGGCTACACCTTC	CASRTTGGGYGYTF
few	TRBV4-1	TRBD2	TRBJ2-2	TGCGCCAGCAGCCAAGATCCGACTAGCGGGAGTGTCCGGGAGCTGTTTTTT	CASSQDPTSGSVRELFF
-	TRBV19	-	TRBJ2-2	TGTGCCAGCGGGCAGGGGCGCAAGAACACCGGGGAGCTGTTTTTT	CASGQGRKNTGELFF
-	TRBV5-1	-	TRBJ2-5	TGCGCCAGCAGGTTAACACTCCAAGAGACCCAGTACTTC	CASRLTLQETQYF
-	TRBV5-1	-	TRBJ2-7	TGCGCCAGCAGCTTGGGACAGTTCGAGCAGTACTTC	CASSLGQFEQYF
-	TRBV5-1	-	TRBJ2-2	TGCGCCAGCAGCCGTCAAGATGAACTGAACACCGGGGAGCTGTTTTTT	CASSRQDELNTGELFF
once	TRBV30	-	TRBJ2-3	TGTGCCTGGGAAGGGGGAACAGATACGCAGTATTTT	CAWEGGTDTQYF
few	TRBV29-1	-	TRBJ2-2	TGCAGCGTTGGACTTGGACACACCGGGGAGCTGTTTTTT	CSVGLGHTGELFF
-	TRBV29-1	-	TRBJ2-1	TGCAGCGCCGTCCCAGCCAATGAGCAGTTCTTC	CSAVPANEQFF
-	TRBV4-1	TRBD1	TRBJ2-5	TGCGCCAGCAGCCGACAACAGTCAGGACAGGGCTCAGAGACCCAGTACTTC	CASSRQQSGQGSETQYF
-	TRBV30	-	TRBJ2-4	TGTGCCTACCTGAACCGGGGGCGCAGCAAAAACATTCAGTACTTC	CAYLNRGRSKNIQYF
medium-sized	TRBV7-6	TRBD2	TRBJ2-7	TGTGCCAGCAGCTTATATCTAGCGGGAGAGTACGAGCAGTACTTC	CASSLYLAGEYEQYF
-	TRBV7-9	-	TRBJ2-5	TGTGCCAGCAGCCTTGACTATAATCAAGAGACCCAGTACTTC	CASSLDYNQETQYF
-	TRBV30	TRBD1	TRBJ1-5	TGTGCCTGGAGTCCGGGACAGGGGGATCAGCCCCAGCATTTT	CAWSPGQGDQPQHF
-	TRBV4-2	TRBD1	TRBJ2-1	TGTGCCAGCAGCCAAGCCAGGGGGGAGCAGTTCTTC	CASSQARGEQFF
few	TRBV6-5	-	TRBJ2-7	TGTGCCAGCTCGGACAGATTAAACTCCTACGAGCAGTACTTC	CASSDRLNSYEQYF
-	TRBV6-6	-	TRBJ1-1	TGTGCCAGCAGGCTACAGGGCCTGAACACTGAAGCTTTCTTT	CASRLQGLNTEAFF
-	TRBV5-1	-	TRBJ2-2	TGCGCCAGCAGTGCCATTGGGCAGATCCCGAACACCGGGGAGCTGTTTTTT	CASSAIGQIPNTGELFF
-	TRBV27	-	TRBJ1-1	TGTGCCAGCAGTTTATCGGGGATGAGATACACTGAAGCTTTCTTT	CASSLSGMRYTEAFF
-	TRBV29-1	-	TRBJ2-3	TGCAGCGTTGAAGATGTGTATTTAGGCCCAGATACGCAGTATTTT	CSVEDVYLGPDTQYF
-	TRBV30	TRBD1	TRBJ2-3	TGTGCCTGGAGTGTAAAGACAGGGCAAGATACGCAGTATTTT	CAWSVKTGQDTQYF
-	TRBV9	-	TRBJ2-7	TGTGCCAGCAGCGCAACAGGGAACGAGCAGTACTTC	CASSATGNEQYF
-	TRBV7-6	TRBD1	TRBJ2-3	TGTGCCAGCAGCACACAGGGGGCGCTTAGAGATACGCAGTATTTT	CASSTQGALRDTQYF
few	TRBV25-1	TRBD1	TRBJ1-2	TGTGCCAGCAGTCCGGTCAACAGGGGTGATTATGGCTACACCTTC	CASSPVNRGDYGYTF
-	TRBV7-3	-	TRBJ2-6	TGTGCCAGCAGCTTGGGACGGTTCTCTGGGGCCAACGTCCTGACTTTC	CASSLGRFSGANVLTF
-	TRBV29-1	-	TRBJ2-5	TGCAGCGTTGAAAGAGCGGATGTTTACCAAGAGACCCAGTACTTC	CSVERADVYQETQYF
-	TRBV29-1	TRBD2	TRBJ2-7	TGCAGCGTCAATGAGAGGGCGGGAGGGGCCTACGAGCAGTACTTC	CSVNERAGGAYEQYF
-	TRBV4-3	-	TRBJ2-5	TGCGCCAGCAGCCAAGTAGGCTACCAAGAGACCCAGTACTTC	CASSQVGYQETQYF
-	TRBV29-1	-	TRBJ2-3	TGCAGCGTTGCCCCGGGATCCTATTCCACAGATACGCAGTATTTT	CSVAPGSYSTDTQYF
-	TRBV7-8	-	TRBJ1-2	TGTGCCAGCAGCTTAACCCGGACAGCGAACTATGGCTACACCTTC	CASSLTRTANYGYTF
-	TRBV11-2	-	TRBJ2-5	TGTGCCAGCAGCTTAGGCGGCGGATCAAAAGAGACCCAGTACTTC	CASSLGGGSKETQYF
-	TRBV2	-	TRBJ1-2	TGTGCCAGCAACTACAGGGTGAATGGCTACACCTTC	CASNYRVNGYTF
-	TRBV7-2	-	TRBJ2-1	TGTGCCAGCAGCCTCTCTGCCGGGTCCAACAATGAGCAGTTCTTC	CASSLSAGSNNEQFF
few	TRBV29-1	-	TRBJ2-2	TGCATCGCGGGACGGAACACCGGGGAGCTGTTTTTT	CIAGRNTGELFF
-	TRBV19	TRBD2	TRBJ2-1	TGTGCCAGTAGTAGACTAGCGGACCCTAGGAATGAGCAGTTCTTC	CASSRLADPRNEQFF
once	TRBV29-1	TRBD2	TRBJ2-1	TGCAGCGTTGCAAAGACTAGCGGGTCGGTGGTGGACAATGAGCAGTTCTTC	CSVAKTSGSVVDNEQFF
-	TRBV4-2	-	TRBJ2-3	TGTGCCAGCAGCCAAGGCGACGATACGCAGTATTTT	CASSQGDDTQYF
-	TRBV29-1	TRBD1	TRBJ2-5	TGCAGCGTTGTCCGGGACAGGGTTTTAGAGACCCAGTACTTC	CSVVRDRVLETQYF
-	TRBV15	-	TRBJ1-5	TGTGCCACCGGGCGAGAGGGGCAGCCCCAGCATTTT	CATGREGQPQHF
-	TRBV11-2	-	TRBJ2-1	TGTGCCAGCAGCTTACTGTCAGGGAGGGGGATTACGAATGAGCAGTTCTTC	CASSLLSGRGITNEQFF
few	TRBV5-1	-	TRBJ1-1	TGCGCCAGCAGCTTGGTAGCCAGCGGCGGGGATGAAGCTTTCTTT	CASSLVASGGDEAFF